The T cell receptor beta chain described here comes from a study of shared clonotypes between healthy human individuals. With respect to this clone: The antigen remains undetermined.

Per the germline V gene, CDR1 is KGHSH and CDR2 is LQKENI. The V and J ends lost 3 bases and 2 bases, in that order; junction bases with no gene match: 17. The CDR3 runs to 19 residues. Only Caucasian adults living in Nashville, Tennessee served as donors. The study's findings and limits: Non-shared clonotypes had lower generation probabilities than those shared by all four donors.

Data came from immunoSEQ multiplex PCR; TCRdb stores just in-frame clones and leaves some out. The table includes about 1 million clones, about 75% detected once. The V and J genes are TRBV18 and TRBJ2-5; 8 bases are shared with TRBD2. The TCR originated in a man between 18 and 35 years old in good health. Sample: memory CD4+ T cells sorted from blood. As for subset: CD45RA-negative fraction. In DNA form, the CDR3 reads TGTGCCAGCTCACCTCCCTTGGGGAGCGGGAGTCCCGAACAAGAGACCCAGTACTTC. Encoded protein: CASSPPLGSGSPEQETQYF.